This TCR beta chain originates from a study of blood T cell repertoires in COVID-19. Study context: Spain, Italy and the United States supplied samples that represented acute and convalescent COVID-19. T cells, B-cell-depleted T cells, or PBMCs provided the cDNA or gDNA that served as material.

Per the authors' pipeline: It was from reference gene primer amplification that nucleated cell counts were estimated. Sequencing used immunoSEQ multiplex PCR; TCRdb keeps in-frame clones, though not all of them. V, J and clone size are taken as reported in that table, and D and trimming were inferred from the DNA itself. The sample gives 80,000 to 95,000 clones, approximately 87% of which show up once; about 18% is in the top ten. This CDR3 contains 14 residues. Germline-derived CDR1 and CDR2 are SGDLS and YYNGEE. Unmatched junction bases numbered 5, after V lost 2 bases and J lost 7 bases. The receptor was derived from a human donor in a cohort sampled during active COVID-19. The rearrangement joins TRBV9 to TRBJ1-4; 7 nucleotides line up with TRBD1. The specimen was peripheral blood. This CDR3 reads CASSVGQPGEKLFF. The CDR3 coding sequence is TGTGCCAGCAGCGTGGGACAGCCGGGTGAAAAACTGTTTTTT.